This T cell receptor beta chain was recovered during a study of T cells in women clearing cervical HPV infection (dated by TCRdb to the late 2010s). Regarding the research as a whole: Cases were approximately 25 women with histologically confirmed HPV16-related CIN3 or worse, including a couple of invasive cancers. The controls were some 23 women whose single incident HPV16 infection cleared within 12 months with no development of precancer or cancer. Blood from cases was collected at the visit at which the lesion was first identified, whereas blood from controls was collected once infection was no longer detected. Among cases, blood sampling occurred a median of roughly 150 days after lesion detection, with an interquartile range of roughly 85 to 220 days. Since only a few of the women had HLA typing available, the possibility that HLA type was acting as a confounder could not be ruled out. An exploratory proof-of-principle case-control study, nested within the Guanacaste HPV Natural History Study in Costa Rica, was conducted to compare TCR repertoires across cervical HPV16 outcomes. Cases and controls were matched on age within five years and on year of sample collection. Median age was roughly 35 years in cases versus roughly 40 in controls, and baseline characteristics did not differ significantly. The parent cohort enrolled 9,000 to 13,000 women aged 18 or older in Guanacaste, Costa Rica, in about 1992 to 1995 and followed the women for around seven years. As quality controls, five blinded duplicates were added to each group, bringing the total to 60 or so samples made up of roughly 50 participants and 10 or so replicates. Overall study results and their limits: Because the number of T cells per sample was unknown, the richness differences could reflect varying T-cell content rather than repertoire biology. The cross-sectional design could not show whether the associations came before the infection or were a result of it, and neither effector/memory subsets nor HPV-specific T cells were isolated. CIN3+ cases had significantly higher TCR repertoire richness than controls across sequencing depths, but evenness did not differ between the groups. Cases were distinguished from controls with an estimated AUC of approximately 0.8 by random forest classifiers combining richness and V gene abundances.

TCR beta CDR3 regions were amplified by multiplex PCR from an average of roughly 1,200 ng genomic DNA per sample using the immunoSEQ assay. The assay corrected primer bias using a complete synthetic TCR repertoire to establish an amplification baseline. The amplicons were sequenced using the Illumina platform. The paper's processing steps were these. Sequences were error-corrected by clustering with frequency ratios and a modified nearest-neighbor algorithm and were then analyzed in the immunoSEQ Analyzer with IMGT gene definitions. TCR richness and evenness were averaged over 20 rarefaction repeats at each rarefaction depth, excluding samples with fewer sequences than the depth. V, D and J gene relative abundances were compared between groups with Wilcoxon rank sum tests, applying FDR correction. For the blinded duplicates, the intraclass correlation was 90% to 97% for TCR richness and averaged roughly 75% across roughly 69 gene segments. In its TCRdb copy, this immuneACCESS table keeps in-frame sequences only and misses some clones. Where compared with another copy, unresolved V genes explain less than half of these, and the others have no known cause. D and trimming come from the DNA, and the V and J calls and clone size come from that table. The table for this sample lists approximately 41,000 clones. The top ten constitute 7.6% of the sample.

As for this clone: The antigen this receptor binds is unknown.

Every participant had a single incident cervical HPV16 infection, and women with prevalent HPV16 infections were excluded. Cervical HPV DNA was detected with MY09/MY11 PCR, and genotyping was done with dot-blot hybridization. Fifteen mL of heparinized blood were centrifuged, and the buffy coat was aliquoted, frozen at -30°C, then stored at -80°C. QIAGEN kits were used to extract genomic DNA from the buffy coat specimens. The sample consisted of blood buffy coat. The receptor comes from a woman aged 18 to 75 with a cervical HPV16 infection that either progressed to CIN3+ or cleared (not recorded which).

The CDR3 loop reads CSARDSGLAGVTDTQYF. The part of the CDR3 DNA that was read is TGCAGTGCTAGAGATTCGGGACTAGCGGGAGTCACAGATACG. The chain uses TRBV20-1 and TRBJ2-3, with 14 junctional bases fitting TRBD2. With the read ending 3 residues before the CDR3 end, the germline J gene is used to fill in that end. V ends up 0 bases short and J 2 bases short, with an unmatched junction base count of 4. Based on the germline V gene (reference sequence), the CDR1 and CDR2 sequences are DFQATT and SNEGSKA. The CDR3 runs 17 residues from the cysteine to the phenylalanine. The DNA has 42 bases, all within the CDR3, and is read from base 1.